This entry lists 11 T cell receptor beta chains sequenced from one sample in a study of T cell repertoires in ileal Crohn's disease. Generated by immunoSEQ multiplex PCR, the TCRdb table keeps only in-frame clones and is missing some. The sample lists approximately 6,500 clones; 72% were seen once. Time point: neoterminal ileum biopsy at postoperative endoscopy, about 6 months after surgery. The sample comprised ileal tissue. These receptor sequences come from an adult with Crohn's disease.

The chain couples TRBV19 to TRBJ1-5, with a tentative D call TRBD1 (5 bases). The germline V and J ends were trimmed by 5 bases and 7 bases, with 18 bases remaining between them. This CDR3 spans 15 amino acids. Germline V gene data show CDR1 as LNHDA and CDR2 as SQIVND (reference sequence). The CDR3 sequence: CASSPDQGLGQPQHF. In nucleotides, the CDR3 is TGTGCCAGTAGTCCGGATCAGGGATTGGGGCAGCCCCAGCATTTT.

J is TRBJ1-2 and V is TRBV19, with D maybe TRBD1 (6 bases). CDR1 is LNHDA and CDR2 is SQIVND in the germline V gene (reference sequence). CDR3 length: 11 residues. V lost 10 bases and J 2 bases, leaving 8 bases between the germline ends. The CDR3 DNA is TGTGCCACACAGGGAAACTATGGCTACACCTTC. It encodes CATQGNYGYTF.

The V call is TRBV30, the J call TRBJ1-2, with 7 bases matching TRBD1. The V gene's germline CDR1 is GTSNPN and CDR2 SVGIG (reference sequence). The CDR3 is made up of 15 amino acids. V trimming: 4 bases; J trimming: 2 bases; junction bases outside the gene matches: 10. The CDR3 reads CAWKPGAGGNYGYTF. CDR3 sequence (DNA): TGTGCCTGGAAACCTGGGGCAGGGGGGAACTATGGCTACACCTTC.

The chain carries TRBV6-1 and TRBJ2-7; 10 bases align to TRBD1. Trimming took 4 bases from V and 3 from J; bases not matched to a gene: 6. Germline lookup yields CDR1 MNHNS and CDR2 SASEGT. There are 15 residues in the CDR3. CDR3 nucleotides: TGTGCCAGCAGTGCCGGGACAGGGGTACTCTACGAGCAGTACTTC. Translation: CASSAGTGVLYEQYF.

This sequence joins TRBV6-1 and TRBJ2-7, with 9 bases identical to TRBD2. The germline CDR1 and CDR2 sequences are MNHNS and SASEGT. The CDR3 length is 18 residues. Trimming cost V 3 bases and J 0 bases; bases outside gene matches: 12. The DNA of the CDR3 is TGTGCCAGCAGTGATTCTATAGCGGGAGCCACTAGCTCCTACGAGCAGTACTTC. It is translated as CASSDSIAGATSSYEQYF.

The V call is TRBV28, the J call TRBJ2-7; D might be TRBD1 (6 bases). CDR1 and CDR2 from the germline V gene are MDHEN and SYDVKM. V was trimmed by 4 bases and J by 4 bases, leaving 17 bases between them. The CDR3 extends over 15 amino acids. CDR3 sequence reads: CASSSPGVVRYEQYF. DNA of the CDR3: TGTGCCAGCAGTTCACCAGGGGTTGTACGGTACGAGCAGTACTTC. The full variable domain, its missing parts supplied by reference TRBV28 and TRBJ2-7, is DVKVTQSSRYLVKRTGEKVFLECVQDMDHENMFWYRQDPGLGLRLIYFSYDVKMKEKGDIPEGYSVSREKKERFSLILESASTNQTSMYLCASSSPGVVRYEQYFGPGTRLTVT.

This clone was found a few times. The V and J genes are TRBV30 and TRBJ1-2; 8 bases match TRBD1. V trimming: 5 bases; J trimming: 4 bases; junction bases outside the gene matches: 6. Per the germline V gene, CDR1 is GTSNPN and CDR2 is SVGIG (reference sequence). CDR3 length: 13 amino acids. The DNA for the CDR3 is TGTGCCTGGGTTCGGGACAGGTTCTATGGCTACACCTTC. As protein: CAWVRDRFYGYTF.

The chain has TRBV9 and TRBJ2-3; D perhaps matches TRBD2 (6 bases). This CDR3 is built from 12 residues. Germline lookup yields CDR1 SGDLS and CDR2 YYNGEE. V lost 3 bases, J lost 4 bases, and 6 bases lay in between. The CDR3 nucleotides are TGTGCCAGCAGCGGGGGGGCAGATACGCAGTATTTT. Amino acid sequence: CASSGGADTQYF.

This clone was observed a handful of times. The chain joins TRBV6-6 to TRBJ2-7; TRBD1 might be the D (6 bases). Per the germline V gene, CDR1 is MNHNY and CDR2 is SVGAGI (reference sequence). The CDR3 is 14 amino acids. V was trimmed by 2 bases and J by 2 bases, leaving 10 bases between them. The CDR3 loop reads CASSYPGQTYEQYF. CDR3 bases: TGTGCCAGCAGTTACCCGGGACAAACCTACGAGCAGTACTTC.

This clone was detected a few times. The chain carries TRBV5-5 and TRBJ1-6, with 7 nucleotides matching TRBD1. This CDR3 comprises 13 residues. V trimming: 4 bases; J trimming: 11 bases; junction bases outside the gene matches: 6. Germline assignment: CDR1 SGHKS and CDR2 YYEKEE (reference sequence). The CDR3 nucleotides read TGTGCCAGCAGCACTGGACAGGACGCACCCCTCCACTTT. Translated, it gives CASSTGQDAPLHF. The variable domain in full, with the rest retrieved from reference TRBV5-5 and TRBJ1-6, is DAGVTQSPTHLIKTRGQQVTLRCSPISGHKSVSWYQQVLGQGPQFIFQYYEKEERGRGNFPDRFSARQFPNYSSELNVNALLLGDSALYLCASSTGQDAPLHFGNGTRLTVT.

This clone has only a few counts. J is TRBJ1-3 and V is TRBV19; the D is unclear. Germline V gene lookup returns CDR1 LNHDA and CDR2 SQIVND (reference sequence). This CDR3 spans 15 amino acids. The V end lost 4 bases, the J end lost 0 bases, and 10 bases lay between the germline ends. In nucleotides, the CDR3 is TGTGCCAGTAGTACGAGTCTTCGCTCTGGAAACACCATATATTTT. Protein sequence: CASSTSLRSGNTIYF. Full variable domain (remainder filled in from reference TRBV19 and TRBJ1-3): DGGITQSPKYLFRKEGQNVTLSCEQNLNHDAMYWYRQDPGQGLRLIYYSQIVNDFQKGDIAEGYSVSREKKESFPLTVTSAQKNPTAFYLCASSTSLRSGNTIYFGEGSWLTVV.